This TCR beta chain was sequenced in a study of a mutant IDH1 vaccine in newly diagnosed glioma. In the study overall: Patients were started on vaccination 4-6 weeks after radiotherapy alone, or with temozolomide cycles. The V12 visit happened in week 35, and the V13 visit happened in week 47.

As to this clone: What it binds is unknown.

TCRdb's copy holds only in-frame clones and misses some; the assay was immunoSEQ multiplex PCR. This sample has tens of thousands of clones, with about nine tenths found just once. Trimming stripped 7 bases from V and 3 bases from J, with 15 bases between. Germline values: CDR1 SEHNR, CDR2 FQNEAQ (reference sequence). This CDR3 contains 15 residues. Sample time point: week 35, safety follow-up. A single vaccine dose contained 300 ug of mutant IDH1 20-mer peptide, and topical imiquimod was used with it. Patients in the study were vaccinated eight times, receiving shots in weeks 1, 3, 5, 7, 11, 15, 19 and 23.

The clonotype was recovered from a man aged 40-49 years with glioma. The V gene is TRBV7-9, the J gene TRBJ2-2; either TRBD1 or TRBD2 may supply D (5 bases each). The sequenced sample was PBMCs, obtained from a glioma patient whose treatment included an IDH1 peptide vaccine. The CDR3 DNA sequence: TGTGCCAGCACCCCCCGGGGCTACGACACCGGGGAGCTGTTTTTT. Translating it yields CASTPRGYDTGELFF.